The present T cell receptor (beta chain) was sequenced within a study of blood T cell repertoires in COVID-19 (dated by TCRdb to the early 2020s). Turning to the overall study: Collaborator samples came from the United States, Italy and Spain and covered acute and convalescent phases of COVID-19. Subjects who had been exposed to COVID-19, were actively infected with it, or had recovered from it provided the deeply sampled blood TCRbeta repertoires that made up the dataset. Samples came from the ongoing ImmuneRACE study (first 160 participants) plus 1,254 subjects from 6 global collaborators. The sample metadata nearly always contained a de-identified subject ID, COVID-19 status, age in years and sex. Where available, HLA class I and class II types were obtained from metadata supplied by the sample provider rather than from assay-based typing. The material from the prospective study consisted of cDNA or gDNA derived from T cells, B-cell-depleted T cells, or PBMCs. The repertoires were released in a freely available public database meant as a resource for research on the immune response to SARS-CoV-2.

The CDR3 goes from the cysteine to the phenylalanine over 15 residues. Kept here is only the CDR3 DNA, which spans 45 bases and is read in frame from base 1. Deletion took 2 bases off V and 7 bases off J, with a span of 15 bases between the germline ends. According to the germline V gene, CDR1 reads MNHEY and CDR2 reads SVGAGI. Participants in the prospective study were enrolled through a virtual design, were aged about 18 to 100 years, and lived in fewer than 30 United States geographic areas. In the prospective study, participants were assigned to cohorts based on the clinical history participants reported in a screening survey and a study questionnaire. Recovered participants in ImmuneRACE Cohort 3 were defined as having two consecutive negative NP/OP PCR tests, clearance from a healthcare professional, or resolution of symptoms. Each participant in the prospective study had whole blood, serum and a nasopharyngeal or oropharyngeal swab collected by mobile phlebotomists. Over an approximately 2-month period, participants in the prospective study had the option of providing additional blood draws and questionnaires. Before DNA extraction, blood samples from the prospective study were shipped at room temperature or frozen.

As for this clone: Its antigen has not been determined. Per-base quality was not reported, and no clone a single base away is much larger than it.

Here is what the overall study found, with its caveats: How much clinical and demographic metadata was included differed by source and by participant, and the metadata was provided uncurated.

TCRbeta CDR3 regions were amplified from genomic DNA by means of the immunoSEQ Assay, a bias-controlled multiplex PCR. The authors' analysis ran thus. Nucleated cell counts per sample were estimated from amplification of reference gene primers within the assay. To quantify the absolute abundance of each unique TCRbeta CDR3 rearrangement, sequence reads were collapsed and filtered. Productive Simpson clonality was computed per sample as the square root of Simpson's diversity index over productive rearrangements. In its TCRdb copy, this immuneACCESS table keeps in-frame sequences only and misses some clones. Where compared with another copy, unresolved V genes explain less than half of these, and the others have no known cause. D and trimming come from the DNA, and the V and J calls and clone size come from that table. This sample gives approximately 250,000 clones in total; 70% to 85% of them show up just once. Approximately 16% of the sample comes from the top ten.

The source is a man aged 40-50 years who had recovered from COVID-19. The chain is made from TRBV6-5 and TRBJ2-1; no D gene call is confident. Sequences were obtained from PBMCs or T cells enriched from blood (not recorded which). The bases are TGTGCCAGCAGTTACAGGCCGCTAGGCGGTAATGAGCAGTTCTTC. This codes for CASSYRPLGGNEQFF.